This T cell receptor beta chain originates from a study of T-cell reconstitution after alpha-beta-depleted transplantation in children. Unique molecular identifiers were used to barcode this TCRbeta library. TCRdb independently ran MiXCR on the PCR reads; one entry per CDR3 protein. Among some 600,000 distinct CDR3 sequences listed, approximately 13% were seen once. Germline lookup yields CDR1 MDHEN and CDR2 SYDVKM. CDR3 length: 11 residues. Trimming shortened V by 5 bases and J by 8 bases, and 10 bases separated the two germline ends. This sequence originates from a male patient younger than 18 who had a stem cell transplant for acute myeloid leukemia, so the T cells may come from the graft donor. The sequencing here drew on PBMCs, mostly from graft donor cells, taken 360 days after TCRalphabeta/CD19-depleted stem cell transplant. The J gene is TRBJ2-7, the V gene TRBV28; no clear D. The DNA for the CDR3 is TGTGCCAGCAGTCCGGGTTTGAAGCAGTACTTC. Translating it yields CASSPGLKQYF. Full variable domain (outside the CDR3, taken from reference TRBV28 and TRBJ2-7): DVKVTQSSRYLVKRTGEKVFLECVQDMDHENMFWYRQDPGLGLRLIYFSYDVKMKEKGDIPEGYSVSREKKERFSLILESASTNQTSMYLCASSPGLKQYFGPGTRLTVT.